The 8 T cell receptor beta chains below all came from one sample that was sequenced in a study of blood T cell repertoires in COVID-19. The protocol was immunoSEQ multiplex PCR, while the TCRdb copy is restricted to in-frame clones and leaves out a portion. The table lists around 61,000 clones, roughly 87% of them singletons, with 43% in the top ten. Input material: peripheral blood. The receptors were sampled from a woman aged 55-70 years with COVID-19, enrolled during active disease.

The J gene is TRBJ2-7, the V gene TRBV24-1; TRBD2 is a possible D gene (6 bases). CDR3 length: 14 residues. Germline values: CDR1 KGHDR, CDR2 SFDVKD. Trimming stripped 4 bases from V and 6 bases from J, with 15 bases between. CDR3 DNA sequence: TGTGCCACCAGTGACCCGGGAGAGACGGCCGAGCAGTACTTC. Translating gives CATSDPGETAEQYF.

This rearrangement joins TRBV12-3 or TRBV12-4 to TRBJ1-1; 8 bases line up with TRBD1. V was clipped by 4 bases and J by 7 bases; unmatched bases: 5. The CDR3 sequence is 13 residues long. CDR3 residues: CASSSRQGLEAFF. In DNA form, the CDR3 reads TGTGCCAGCAGTTCCCGACAGGGGCTTGAAGCTTTCTTT.

The genes are TRBV2 and TRBJ2-5; no clear D. The CDR3 is 14 residues long. V dropped 2 bases and J dropped 5 bases, with 12 bases sitting between them. Germline V gene lookup returns CDR1 SNHLY and CDR2 FYNNEI. This CDR3 is CASSELLEEETQYF. In DNA form, the CDR3 reads TGTGCCAGCAGTGAACTTTTAGAGGAGGAGACCCAGTACTTC.

The table lists this clone with a few counts. This chain links TRBV5-1 with TRBJ2-2; D is unclear. The length of the CDR3 is 13 residues. Trimming stripped 7 bases from V and 4 bases from J, with 11 bases between. The germline V gene encodes CDR1 SGHRS and CDR2 YFSETQ. DNA for the CDR3: TGCGCCAGCCGTTCCCCTCGCACCGGGGAGCTGTTTTTT. It specifies CASRSPRTGELFF.

The J gene is TRBJ1-2, the V gene TRBV3-1 (or the pseudogene TRBV3-2); D gene ambiguous. Between the trimmed V and J ends, which lost 2 bases and 4 bases, there was a span of 8 bases. The germline V gene has CDR1 LGHDT and CDR2 YNNKEL (reference sequence). The CDR3 runs 13 residues. The CDR3 protein is CASSQSSGYGYTF. CDR3 bases: TGTGCCAGCAGCCAAAGTAGTGGCTATGGCTACACCTTC.

V usage is TRBV12-3 or TRBV12-4 and J usage is TRBJ1-2; possibly TRBD1 for D (6 bases). Deletions cut 2 bases from V and 2 bases from J, with 6 bases between. The CDR3 is made up of 13 amino acids. The CDR3 region is CASSLQGNYGYTF. The CDR3 DNA follows: TGTGCCAGCAGTTTACAGGGGAACTATGGCTACACCTTC.

The V call is TRBV7-2, the J call TRBJ2-2; 10 bases fit TRBD2. The ends lost 1 base at V and 8 bases at J; junction bases unmatched: 1. CDR1 and CDR2 (germline): SGHTA, FQGNSA. The CDR3 runs 14 residues. CDR3 coding DNA: TGTGCCAGCAGCTTAGAACTAGCGGGAGGGGAGCTGTTTTTT. This translates into CASSLELAGGELFF.

This clone came up a few times. The V and J genes are TRBV7-8 and TRBJ1-2; a possible D gene is TRBD1 (5 bases). This CDR3 spans 13 amino acids. The V gene lost 6 bases and the J gene lost 6 bases, with 14 bases spanning the gap. Germline CDR1 is SGHVS and CDR2 is FQNEAQ. DNA of the CDR3: TGTGCCAGCAGTCCAGCCCAAGGGGATGGCTACACCTTC. Translation gives CASSPAQGDGYTF.